One TCR beta chain is described in this entry. This entry comes from a study of blood T cell repertoires in COVID-19. Overall study context: Acute and convalescent COVID-19 specimens originated in the United States, Italy and Spain. Nucleic acid was either cDNA or gDNA, and it came from T cells, B-cell-depleted T cells, or PBMCs.

V lost 1 base to trimming and J lost 5 bases, with 5 bases between them. Germline-derived CDR1 and CDR2 are MNHNS and SASEGT. The CDR3 covers 12 residues. As processed by the authors: Amplifying reference gene primers gave estimates of nucleated cell counts. Produced via immunoSEQ multiplex PCR; TCRdb's table is partial and in-frame only. V and J calls and clone size are given by that table; D and trimming were obtained from the DNA. The table records about 120,000 clones, 85% to 90% of them present only once. The clonotype was recovered from a man between 65 and 85 years old with active or convalescent COVID-19. Input material: peripheral blood. This chain uses TRBV6-1 with TRBJ2-5; no reliable D call. The CDR3 DNA follows: TGTGCCAGCAGTGAAGACGGGGAGACCCAGTACTTC. Amino acids: CASSEDGETQYF.